The T cell receptor (beta chain) under discussion was sequenced for a study of low-dose radiotherapy and immunotherapy resistance in tumors. Study-wide context: Per fraction, Cohort 1 was given 0.5 Gy every 2 weeks, for a total of 6.5 Gy. Treatment of Cohort 2 consisted of 1 Gy per fraction every two weeks, amounting to 13 Gy over 26 weeks.

This clonotype was counted many times. The CDR3 has 12 residues. V gave up 4 bases and J gave up 3 bases, with 4 bases separating them. Germline assignment: CDR1 SGHTA and CDR2 FQGTGA. TRAV and TRBV primers primed cDNA for both TCRalpha and TCRbeta. The TCRs were subjected to amplification over around 19 PCR cycles employing a constant-region primer in conjunction with a V-primer adapter. MiXCR, applied by TCRdb to the reads, yields one record per CDR3 protein. The sample includes some 88,000 distinct CDR3 sequences, just under 9.5% of them seen just once. The time point: before trial treatment. The chain carries TRBV7-3 and TRBJ2-1; unclear D gene. The receptor's source is a male donor with prostate cancer. The sequences come from PBMCs, collected before treatment. CDR3 residues: CASSSHYNEQFF. The DNA of the CDR3 is TGTGCCAGCAGCTCCCACTACAATGAGCAGTTCTTC.